Described below is a single TCR beta chain sequence and its context. This clone appeared a few times. Which antigen it targets is not known. The input lacks base qualities; no much larger clone sits a single base away. The data were taken from a study of PD-L1 blockade in urothelial cancer (dated by TCRdb to about 2017). For the study in its entirety: Every patient began therapy at some point between 2013 and 2015 and was given atezolizumab 1,200 mg intravenously every 3 weeks. About 90% of the roughly 30 patients were identified as males with urothelial cancer of bladder origin, and a prior smoking history was reported by 18 of 29 patients. Blood samples were analyzed 3 weeks after the start of treatment (second dose) and 6 weeks after the start of treatment. Somatic, immune and clinical correlates of response to PD-L1 blockade with atezolizumab in urothelial cancer were the focus of an exploratory multi-omic analysis. Durable clinical benefit was defined as progression-free survival longer than 6 months, and TCR features were also tested against progression-free and overall survival. Blood samples gave median yields of about 150,000 T cells and more than 80,000 unique TCRs, along with a median clonality of about 0.084. Pretreatment blood TCR-seq was available for 30 or so patients, at least one posttreatment blood collection was obtained for around 25 patients, and tumor TCR-seq was available for around 25 patients. An ECOG performance status of 0 or 1 was recorded for the patients, and 0 to 3 prior chemotherapy regimens had been received by the patients. Eight or nine patients reached durable clinical benefit, while 20 to 25 patients did not. In the same patients, whole exome sequencing and RNA sequencing of pretreatment tumors were performed in addition to TCR sequencing. TCR sequencing covered pretreatment tumor samples and matched, serially collected peripheral blood taken before and after atezolizumab treatment.

CDR3 length: 18 amino acids, cysteine to phenylalanine. Only the CDR3 DNA stays, 54 bases, in frame from base 1. The junction shows trimming of 5 bases on V and 0 bases on J, and the gene matches do not reach 12 bases of it. Reading the germline V gene gives CDR1 ENHRY and CDR2 SYGVKD. The time point label, as the study defines it: peripheral blood 6 weeks after treatment start. A total of approximately 27 patients with locally advanced or metastatic urothelial carcinoma, treated at Memorial Sloan Kettering on a trial protocol, made up the cohort. Peripheral blood mononuclear cells were collected pretreatment and during treatment, with between 1 and 8 total time points per patient. The Qiagen DNeasy Blood extraction kit was used to purify genomic DNA from total PBMCs and tumor samples. PBMCs were collected pretreatment and during treatment, and were isolated and stored as previously described. Study-wide findings and limitations: Greater expansion of tumor-associated TCR clones in peripheral blood 3 weeks after the start of treatment was observed in patients with durable benefit (n ≈ 22, p = 0.022). Because the sample size was small (n = 29) and many of the analyses were exploratory, the results are meant to be hypothesis-generating. A pretreatment peripheral blood TCR clonality below the median was linked to improved progression-free and overall survival.

Synthetic TCR analog templates were spiked into each PCR so that absolute template abundance could be estimated from read counts. TCRbeta CDR3 regions were amplified from genomic DNA with bias-controlled V and J gene primers using the immunoSEQ assay. Rearranged TCRbeta segments were sequenced at approximately 20X coverage. The source study handled its data this way. Clustering was used to correct sequencing errors, and CDR3s were annotated against IMGT to assign V, D and J genes. Only productive TCRbeta rearrangements were used in downstream analyses, excluding out-of-frame or stop-codon sequences. Clonality was computed as one minus Shannon entropy normalized by the log of the number of unique productive sequences. Clones differing between time points or between blood and tumor were identified by Fisher's exact test with Benjamini-Hochberg correction at adjusted p below 0.01. Held by TCRdb, this immuneACCESS table contains in-frame sequences only and omits some clones. Under half of the omission traces to an unresolved V gene where checked; the cause of the rest is unknown. V, J and clone size were drawn from that table, and D and trimming were deduced from the DNA. A total of roughly 50,000 clones appear in this sample, approximately 80% of them only once. Around 10% of the sample is held by the ten biggest clonotypes.

This clonotype originated in a man aged 65-85 years with urothelial cancer. The chain uses TRBV10-3 and TRBJ1-4, with 7 bases in between that match TRBD1. This material consisted of PBMCs, taken around atezolizumab (anti-PD-L1) treatment. The CDR3 in this case is CAISNSAGQAATNEKLFF. The DNA sequence is as follows: TGTGCCATCAGTAACTCTGCCGGACAGGCTGCAACTAATGAAAAACTGTTTTTT.